These T cell receptor beta chains were read from a single sample in a study of beta chain features in type 1 diabetes. Some clones are missing from TCRdb's copy, which holds only in-frame ones; the method was immunoSEQ multiplex PCR. The data show 600,000 or so clones, approximately 13% seen once. The sequenced material came from naive CD4+ T cells from blood. The receptors come from a man aged 25 to 40 with type 1 diabetes. CDR3s include the opening cysteine and the closing phenylalanine or tryptophan. D genes are given only for firm matches. Clone size is not always given. Where it is, it says once, few, many or a class for expanded clones.

V gene,J gene,clone size,D gene,CDR3 protein,CDR3 DNA
TRBV6-5,TRBJ2-3,NA,NA,CATGGGRVTDTQYF,TGTGCCACAGGGGGAGGGAGGGTGACAGATACGCAGTATTTT
TRBV7-2,TRBJ2-4,few,TRBD1,CASSLAYGTGDQYF,TGTGCCAGCAGCTTAGCGTATGGGACAGGGGATCAGTACTTC
TRBV15,TRBJ1-5,few,NA,CATTLEGSGNQPQHF,TGTGCCACCACCTTGGAGGGGAGCGGCAATCAGCCCCAGCATTTT
TRBV5-1,TRBJ2-5,NA,TRBD1,CASSAQGAEETQYF,TGCGCCAGCAGCGCACAGGGGGCGGAGGAGACCCAGTACTTC
TRBV4-3,TRBJ2-3,NA,TRBD2,CASSQEERGGPDTQYF,TGCGCCAGCAGCCAAGAGGAGCGGGGGGGCCCCGATACGCAGTATTTT
TRBV5-1,TRBJ2-1,few,TRBD1,CASSLAGTGEYNEQFF,TGCGCCAGCAGCTTGGCCGGGACAGGGGAGTACAATGAGCAGTTCTTC
TRBV29-1,TRBJ2-3,few,NA,CSVDLGAGGPTDTQYF,TGCAGCGTTGACCTGGGGGCTGGGGGTCCCACAGATACGCAGTATTTT
TRBV6-5,TRBJ2-7,NA,NA,CASSPGTDPSYEQYF,TGTGCCAGCAGCCCCGGGACGGACCCTTCCTACGAGCAGTACTTC
TRBV2,TRBJ2-4,few,TRBD1,CASSENRGDIQYF,TGTGCCAGCAGTGAGAACAGGGGAGACATTCAGTACTTC
TRBV5-1,TRBJ2-1,few,NA,CASTFAGSSYNEQFF,TGCGCCAGTACATTCGCCGGTAGCTCCTACAATGAGCAGTTCTTC
TRBV28,TRBJ2-1,NA,NA,CASRPVNSYNEQFF,TGTGCCAGCAGGCCAGTGAACTCCTACAATGAGCAGTTCTTC
TRBV7-9,TRBJ2-7,NA,TRBD1,CASSLRQGYEQYF,TGTGCCAGCAGCTTGAGACAGGGTTACGAGCAGTACTTC
TRBV5-4,TRBJ2-5,few,NA,CASSKDSGAETQYF,TGTGCCAGCAGCAAGGACAGTGGGGCAGAGACCCAGTACTTC
TRBV7-2,TRBJ1-1,few,NA,CASSLAPATEAFF,TGTGCCAGCAGCTTAGCGCCTGCCACTGAAGCTTTCTTT
TRBV30,TRBJ1-5,NA,NA,CAWRIQGDQPQHF,TGTGCCTGGAGGATTCAGGGCGATCAGCCCCAGCATTTT
TRBV29-1,TRBJ2-2,few,NA,CTALTFNTGELFF,TGCACGGCCCTGACGTTTAACACCGGGGAGCTGTTTTTT
TRBV5-1,TRBJ1-2,once,NA,CASSPERGTYGYTF,TGCGCCAGCAGCCCGGAGCGGGGAACCTATGGCTACACCTTC
TRBV28,TRBJ2-4,once,TRBD1,CASTGGGTKNIQYF,TGTGCCAGCACAGGGGGCGGAACCAAAAACATTCAGTACTTC
TRBV7-2,TRBJ2-1,NA,NA,CASSLAVGVWEQFF,TGTGCCAGCAGCTTAGCGGTAGGAGTTTGGGAGCAGTTCTTC
TRBV5-1,TRBJ1-2,NA,NA,CASSLLSEVDGYTF,TGCGCCAGCAGCTTGTTGTCGGAGGTGGATGGCTACACCTTC
TRBV20-1,TRBJ2-5,NA,NA,CSASVETQYF,TGCAGTGCTAGCGTAGAGACCCAGTACTTC
TRBV5-1,TRBJ1-4,NA,TRBD1,CASSSGQAATNEKLFF,TGCGCCAGCAGCTCAGGACAGGCCGCAACTAATGAAAAACTGTTTTTT
TRBV27,TRBJ1-5,few,TRBD1,CASSMTGGGQPQHF,TGTGCCAGCAGCATGACAGGGGGAGGACAGCCCCAGCATTTT
TRBV28,TRBJ2-7,NA,TRBD2,CASSYPGGSYEQYF,TGTGCCAGCAGTTACCCCGGGGGGTCCTACGAGCAGTACTTC
TRBV7-9,TRBJ1-5,few,NA,CASSLGRNQPQHF,TGTGCCAGCAGCTTAGGACGCAATCAGCCCCAGCATTTT
TRBV6-5,TRBJ2-7,NA,TRBD1,CASSYQYQGTVYEQYF,TGTGCCAGCAGTTACCAATACCAAGGGACAGTCTACGAGCAGTACTTC
TRBV7-8,TRBJ2-7,NA,TRBD1,CASSSLGTGGSEQYF,TGTGCCAGCAGCTCCCTTGGGACAGGGGGCAGCGAGCAGTACTTC
TRBV10-3,TRBJ1-1,few,NA,CATNRGQNTEAFF,TGTGCCACAAACCGTGGGCAGAACACTGAAGCTTTCTTT
TRBV9,TRBJ2-2,NA,TRBD1,CASSTRQGGELFF,TGTGCCAGCAGCACGAGACAGGGCGGGGAGCTGTTTTTT
TRBV5-1,TRBJ2-1,few,NA,CASSFGGNNEQFF,TGCGCCAGCAGCTTTGGGGGGAACAATGAGCAGTTCTTC
TRBV7-2,TRBJ1-5,few,TRBD1,CASSSGRDSDQPQHF,TGTGCCAGCAGCTCCGGACGGGACAGTGATCAGCCCCAGCATTTT
TRBV7-9,TRBJ2-1,many,NA,CASSSGLGNEQFF,TGTGCCAGCAGCTCCGGACTTGGTAATGAGCAGTTCTTC
TRBV10-3,TRBJ2-2,few,NA,CAISNRGGPSNTGELFF,TGTGCCATCAGTAACAGGGGAGGGCCATCGAACACCGGGGAGCTGTTTTTT
TRBV2,TRBJ1-2,NA,NA,CASSEEVVVTF,TGTGCCAGCAGTGAAGAAGTGGTTGTCACCTTC
TRBV7-2,TRBJ2-7,NA,NA,CASSLSVEGEQYF,TGTGCCAGCAGCTTAAGCGTCGAAGGCGAGCAGTACTTC
TRBV5-1,TRBJ2-7,NA,TRBD2,CASSPKGGVTYEQYF,TGCGCCAGCAGCCCCAAGGGAGGGGTCACCTACGAGCAGTACTTC
TRBV5-4,TRBJ2-1,few,NA,CASSLDWYSYNEQFF,TGTGCCAGCAGCTTGGACTGGTACTCCTACAATGAGCAGTTCTTC
TRBV5-4,TRBJ2-7,few,TRBD2,CASSRTSGVSYEQYF,TGTGCCAGCAGCCGGACTAGCGGGGTATCCTACGAGCAGTACTTC
TRBV19,TRBJ1-1,NA,NA,CASSSGTIANTEAFF,TGTGCCAGTAGTTCAGGGACAATTGCGAACACTGAAGCTTTCTTT
TRBV5-1,TRBJ2-2,few,NA,CASSPPGTANTGELFF,TGCGCCAGCAGCCCCCCCGGAACGGCGAACACCGGGGAGCTGTTTTTT
TRBV7-2,TRBJ2-5,NA,TRBD1,CASSLSAAGGQETQYF,TGTGCCAGCAGCTTAAGTGCAGCAGGGGGCCAAGAGACCCAGTACTTC
TRBV30,TRBJ2-1,NA,TRBD2,CAWSVEAGGSNEQFF,TGTGCCTGGAGTGTTGAAGCGGGGGGGTCCAATGAGCAGTTCTTC
TRBV6-5,TRBJ1-2,NA,TRBD1,CASRRQGEAKYGYTF,TGTGCCAGCAGGCGCCAGGGGGAAGCGAAGTATGGCTACACCTTC
TRBV29-1,TRBJ1-1,NA,TRBD1,CSGQTGGRTEAFF,TGCAGCGGACAAACAGGGGGCAGGACTGAAGCTTTCTTT
TRBV18,TRBJ2-2,NA,NA,CASSPRRAGELFF,TGTGCCAGCTCACCACGTCGAGCCGGGGAGCTGTTTTTT
TRBV5-1,TRBJ2-5,NA,TRBD1,CASSLTTGTGKETQYF,TGCGCCAGCAGCCTTACTACCGGGACAGGGAAAGAGACCCAGTACTTC
TRBV4-2,TRBJ2-7,NA,NA,CASSQGEKGGEQYF,TGTGCCAGCAGCCAAGGGGAGAAGGGCGGCGAGCAGTACTTC
TRBV6-5,TRBJ2-7,few,TRBD2,CASFPGGASCF,TGTGCCAGTTTCCCGGGAGGGGCTTCGTGCTTC
TRBV11-2,TRBJ2-5,few,NA,CASSLDGAHQETQYF,TGTGCCAGCAGCTTAGATGGAGCCCACCAAGAGACCCAGTACTTC
TRBV7-9,TRBJ2-6,NA,NA,CASSNPRNSGANVLTF,TGTGCCAGCAGCAACCCACGGAACTCTGGGGCCAACGTCCTGACTTTC